These T cell receptor beta chains were read from a single sample in a study of CD8+CD57+ T cells in acquired aplastic anemia. TCRdb re-called the reads with MiXCR, one entry per CDR3 protein. The table records roughly 120,000 distinct CDR3 sequences, 58% of them present only once. What was sequenced was sorted CD4+, CD8+, or CD8+CD57+ T cells (not recorded which) from PBMCs. These receptors all come from a human donor with aplastic anemia. Each CDR3 is given with its conserved first and last residue. D genes are given only for firm matches. Size values are once, few and many counts, or a class for expanded clones, and some rows have none.

d_call	v_call	clone_size	j_call	cdr3_nt	cdr3_aa
NA	TRBV29-1	NA	TRBJ2-7	TGCAGTGCGAGAACTCTCCTGGGGAACTACGAGCAGTACTTC	CSARTLLGNYEQYF
NA	TRBV6-5	many	TRBJ2-5	TGTGCCAGCACCGACAGGATCGAGACCCAGTACTTC	CASTDRIETQYF
NA	TRBV2	few	TRBJ2-7	TGTGCCAGCTACGCTCAACCCTACGAGCAGTACTTC	CASYAQPYEQYF
TRBD2	TRBV20-1	NA	TRBJ2-3	TGCAGTGCTAGCCCCATAGCGGGGGACAGCACAGATACGCAGTATTTT	CSASPIAGDSTDTQYF
TRBD1	TRBV9	NA	TRBJ1-1	TGCGCCAGCAGCGGCCGACAGGGAGAGACTGAAGCTTTCTTT	CASSGRQGETEAFF
TRBD1	TRBV5-1	NA	TRBJ1-2	TGCGCCAGCAGCTTGACAGGGGACTATGGCTACACCTTC	CASSLTGDYGYTF
TRBD1	TRBV13	NA	TRBJ1-1	TGTGCCAGCAGCGGAAGGACAGGGAGGTACACTGAAGCTTTCTTT	CASSGRTGRYTEAFF
NA	TRBV2	few	TRBJ1-2	TGTGCCAGCAGTACGGACAGAGGATATGGCTACACCTTC	CASSTDRGYGYTF
NA	TRBV9	NA	TRBJ1-1	TGTGCCAGCAGCGTAGGGTGGAGGGCGAACACTGAAGCTTTCTTT	CASSVGWRANTEAFF
TRBD2	TRBV2	few	TRBJ2-7	TGTGCCAGCAGTGAACCGGGGACTAGTAATCACGAGCAGTACTTC	CASSEPGTSNHEQYF
NA	TRBV19	NA	TRBJ2-5	TGTGCCAGTAGTATGTGGCTAGGGGAGACCCAGTACTTC	CASSMWLGETQYF
NA	TRBV7-9	NA	TRBJ2-7	TGTGCCAGCAGCTTTTTGCCCGGGGGCAATGACGAGCAGTACTTC	CASSFLPGGNDEQYF
NA	TRBV3-1	few	TRBJ1-4	TGTGCCAGCAGCCAAGACATCGCAACTAATGAAAAACTGTTTTTT	CASSQDIATNEKLFF
NA	TRBV6-1	once	TRBJ2-1	TGTGCCAGCGGGGGACTTGAACGTGAGCAGTTCTTC	CASGGLEREQFF
NA	TRBV4-1	NA	TRBJ2-5	TGCGCCAGCAGCCAAGGGGAGACCCAGCACTTC	CASSQGETQHF
NA	TRBV10-1	NA	TRBJ1-3	TGCGCCAGCAGTGAGTCAATGGCGTCTGGAAACACCATATATTTT	CASSESMASGNTIYF
TRBD2	TRBV20-1	many	TRBJ2-1	TGCAGTGCTAGAGGACTAGCGGTTTCCTACAATGAGCAGTTCTTC	CSARGLAVSYNEQFF
NA	TRBV7-2	once	TRBJ1-6	TGTGCCAGCAGCTTAGGGGTATATAATTCACCCCTCCACTTT	CASSLGVYNSPLHF
NA	TRBV9	many	TRBJ2-5	TGTGCCAGCAGCGTAGGTGGGGTACTGGAGACCCAGTACTTC	CASSVGGVLETQYF
NA	TRBV7-9	NA	TRBJ2-7	TGTGCCAGCAGCTGGAGCTACGAGCAGTACTTC	CASSWSYEQYF
TRBD2	TRBV20-1	NA	TRBJ2-1	TGCAGTGCTAGGCGCGGCGGGAGGGTCAGCAATGAGCAGTTCTTC	CSARRGGRVSNEQFF
NA	TRBV11-3	NA	TRBJ2-7	TGTGCCAGCAGCGCGAGAGAGGTTCAGGAGCAGTACTTC	CASSAREVQEQYF
NA	TRBV2	NA	TRBJ1-5	TGTGCCGCAGTGACTCGGGGGGATGTTGTAAATCAGCCCCAGCATTTT	CAAVTRGDVVNQPQHF
TRBD2	TRBV7-9	NA	TRBJ2-3	TGTGCCACTAGCGGGAGAATGGAGCAGTATTTT	CATSGRMEQYF
TRBD2	TRBV15	few	TRBJ2-1	TGTGCCACCAGCAGAGAACTAGCGGGAGGACCGTTCTTC	CATSRELAGGPFF